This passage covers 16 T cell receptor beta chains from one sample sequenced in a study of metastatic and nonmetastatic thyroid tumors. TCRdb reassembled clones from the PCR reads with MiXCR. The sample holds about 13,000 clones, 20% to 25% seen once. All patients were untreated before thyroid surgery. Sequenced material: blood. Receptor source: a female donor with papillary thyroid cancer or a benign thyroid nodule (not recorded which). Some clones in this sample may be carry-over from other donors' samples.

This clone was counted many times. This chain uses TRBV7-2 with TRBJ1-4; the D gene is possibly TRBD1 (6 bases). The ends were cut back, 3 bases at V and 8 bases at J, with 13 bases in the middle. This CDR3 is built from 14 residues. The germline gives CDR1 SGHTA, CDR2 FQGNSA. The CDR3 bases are TGTGCCAGCAGCTTGGGGGGCAGGCTGGAAAAACTGTTTTTT. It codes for CASSLGGRLEKLFF.

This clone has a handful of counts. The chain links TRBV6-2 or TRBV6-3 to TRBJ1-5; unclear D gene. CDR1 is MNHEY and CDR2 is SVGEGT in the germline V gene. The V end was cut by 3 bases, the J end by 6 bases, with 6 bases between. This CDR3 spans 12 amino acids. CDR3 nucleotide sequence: TGTGCCAGCAGTTATACGTGTCAGCCCCAGCATTTT. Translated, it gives CASSYTCQPQHF.

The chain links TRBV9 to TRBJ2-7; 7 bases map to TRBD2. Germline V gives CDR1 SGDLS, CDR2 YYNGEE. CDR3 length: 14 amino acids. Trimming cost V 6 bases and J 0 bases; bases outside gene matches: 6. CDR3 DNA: TGTGCCAGCACCGTGGGCGGGAGCTCCTACGAGCAGTACTTC. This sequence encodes CASTVGGSSYEQYF. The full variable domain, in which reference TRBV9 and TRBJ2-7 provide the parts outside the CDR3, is DSGVTQTPKHLITATGQRVTLRCSPRSGDLSVYWYQQSLDQGLQFLIQYYNGEERAKGNILERFSAQQFPDLHSELNLSSLELGDSALYFCASTVGGSSYEQYFGPGTRLTVT.

CDR3 bases: TGTGCCAGCAGCTTAACAGGGTTCCACGAGCAGTACTTC. Translating gives CASSLTGFHEQYF. The chain recombines TRBV11-2 with TRBJ2-7; D is perhaps TRBD1 (6 bases). Germline assignment: CDR1 SGHAT and CDR2 FQNNGV. The CDR3 has 13 amino acids. Trimming stripped 2 bases from V and 5 bases from J, with 10 bases between.

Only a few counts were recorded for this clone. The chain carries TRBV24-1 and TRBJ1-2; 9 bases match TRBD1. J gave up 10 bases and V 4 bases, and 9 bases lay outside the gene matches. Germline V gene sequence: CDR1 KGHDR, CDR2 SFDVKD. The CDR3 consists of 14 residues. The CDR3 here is CATSESGTGSSYTF. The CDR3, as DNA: TGTGCCACCAGTGAATCCGGGACAGGGAGTTCCTACACCTTC.

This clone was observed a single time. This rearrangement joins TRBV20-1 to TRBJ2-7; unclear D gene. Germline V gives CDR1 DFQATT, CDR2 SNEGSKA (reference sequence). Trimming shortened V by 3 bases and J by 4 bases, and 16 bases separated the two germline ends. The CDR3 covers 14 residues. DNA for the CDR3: TGCAGTGCTAGTGGGCTGGGTAGGAAGTACGAGCAGTACTTC. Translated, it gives CSASGLGRKYEQYF.

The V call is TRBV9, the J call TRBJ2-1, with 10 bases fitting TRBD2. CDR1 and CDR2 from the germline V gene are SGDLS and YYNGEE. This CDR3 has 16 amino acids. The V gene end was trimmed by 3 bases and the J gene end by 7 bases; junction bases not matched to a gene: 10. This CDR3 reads CASSDRTSGVGNEQFF. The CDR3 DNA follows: TGTGCCAGCAGCGATCGGACTAGCGGAGTGGGGAATGAGCAGTTCTTC.

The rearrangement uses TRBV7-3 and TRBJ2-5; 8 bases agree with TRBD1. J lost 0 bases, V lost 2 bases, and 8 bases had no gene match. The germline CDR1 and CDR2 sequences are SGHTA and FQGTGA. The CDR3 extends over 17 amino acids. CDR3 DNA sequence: TGTGCCAGCAGCTTATTGCCAGGGGGCCGTGACCAAGAGACCCAGTACTTC. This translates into CASSLLPGGRDQETQYF.

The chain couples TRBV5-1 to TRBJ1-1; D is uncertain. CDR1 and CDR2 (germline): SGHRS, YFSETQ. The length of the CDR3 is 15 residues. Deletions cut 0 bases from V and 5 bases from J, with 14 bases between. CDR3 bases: TGCGCCAGCAGCTTGGCCCACTCCGGAGAAACTGAAGCTTTCTTT. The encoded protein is CASSLAHSGETEAFF.

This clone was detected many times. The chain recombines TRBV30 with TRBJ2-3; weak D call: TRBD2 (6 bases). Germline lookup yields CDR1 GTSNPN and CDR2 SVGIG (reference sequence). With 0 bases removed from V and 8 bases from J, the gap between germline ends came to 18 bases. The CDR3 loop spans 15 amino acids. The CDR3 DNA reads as TGTGCCTGGAGTGTTGGTGACTTCGGGAGAGTTACGCAGTATTTT. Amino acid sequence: CAWSVGDFGRVTQYF.

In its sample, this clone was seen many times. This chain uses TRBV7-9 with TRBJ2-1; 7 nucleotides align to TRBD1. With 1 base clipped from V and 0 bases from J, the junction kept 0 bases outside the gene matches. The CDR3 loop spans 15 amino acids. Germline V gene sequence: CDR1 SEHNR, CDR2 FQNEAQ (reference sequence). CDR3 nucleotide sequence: TGTGCCAGCAGCTTAGGGGACAGCTCCTACAATGAGCAGTTCTTC. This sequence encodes CASSLGDSSYNEQFF.

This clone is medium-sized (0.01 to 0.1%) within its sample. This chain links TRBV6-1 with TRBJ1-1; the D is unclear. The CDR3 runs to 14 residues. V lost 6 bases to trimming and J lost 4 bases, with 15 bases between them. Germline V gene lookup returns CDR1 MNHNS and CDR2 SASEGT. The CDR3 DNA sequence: TGTGCCAGCAGCCGAAGGGTTGGGAGCACTGAAGCTTTCTTT. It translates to CASSRRVGSTEAFF.

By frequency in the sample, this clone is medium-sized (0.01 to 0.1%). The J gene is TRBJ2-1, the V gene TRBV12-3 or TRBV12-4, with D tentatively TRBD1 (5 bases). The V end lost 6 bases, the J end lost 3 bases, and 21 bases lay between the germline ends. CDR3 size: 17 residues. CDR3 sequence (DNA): TGTGCCAGCAGGGGGCAGGCAAGCCCCCTCAACTACAATGAGCAGTTCTTC. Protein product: CASRGQASPLNYNEQFF.

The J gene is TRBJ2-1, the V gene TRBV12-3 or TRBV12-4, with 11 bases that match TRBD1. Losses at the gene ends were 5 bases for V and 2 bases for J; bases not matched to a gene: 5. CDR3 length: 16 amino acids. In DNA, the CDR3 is TGTGCCAGCAGTCCACCGGGACAGGGGGCCTACAATGAGCAGTTCTTC. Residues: CASSPPGQGAYNEQFF.

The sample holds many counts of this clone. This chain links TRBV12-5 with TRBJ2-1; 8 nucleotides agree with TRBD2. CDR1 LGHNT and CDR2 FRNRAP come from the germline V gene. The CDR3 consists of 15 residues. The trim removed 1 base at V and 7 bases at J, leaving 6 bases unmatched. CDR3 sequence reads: CASGLEPGGANEQFF. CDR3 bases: TGTGCTAGTGGTTTGGAACCCGGGGGGGCGAATGAGCAGTTCTTC.

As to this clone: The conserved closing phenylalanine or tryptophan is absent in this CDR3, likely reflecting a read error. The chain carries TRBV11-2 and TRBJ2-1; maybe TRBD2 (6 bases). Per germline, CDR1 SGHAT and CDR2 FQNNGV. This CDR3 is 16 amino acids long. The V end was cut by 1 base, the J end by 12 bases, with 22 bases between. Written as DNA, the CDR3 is TGTGCCAGCAGCTTAGGGGGGGTCCCAGACGCCGAGGGGCAGTTCATC. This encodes CASSLGGVPDAEGQFI.